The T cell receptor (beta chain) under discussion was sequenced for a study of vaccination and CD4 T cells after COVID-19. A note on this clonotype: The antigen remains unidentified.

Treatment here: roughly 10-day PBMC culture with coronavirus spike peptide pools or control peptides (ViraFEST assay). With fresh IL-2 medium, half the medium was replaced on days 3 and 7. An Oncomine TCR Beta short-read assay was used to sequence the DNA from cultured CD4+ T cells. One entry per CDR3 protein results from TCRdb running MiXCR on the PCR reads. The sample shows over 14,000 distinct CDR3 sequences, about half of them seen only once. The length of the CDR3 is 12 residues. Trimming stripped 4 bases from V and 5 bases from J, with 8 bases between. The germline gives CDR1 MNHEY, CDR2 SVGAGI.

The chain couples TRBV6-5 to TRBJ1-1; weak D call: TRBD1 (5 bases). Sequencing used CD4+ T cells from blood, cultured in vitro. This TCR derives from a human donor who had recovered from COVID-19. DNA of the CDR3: TGTGCCAGCAGTTCGGGGCAAACTGAAGCTTTCTTT. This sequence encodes CASSSGQTEAFF.